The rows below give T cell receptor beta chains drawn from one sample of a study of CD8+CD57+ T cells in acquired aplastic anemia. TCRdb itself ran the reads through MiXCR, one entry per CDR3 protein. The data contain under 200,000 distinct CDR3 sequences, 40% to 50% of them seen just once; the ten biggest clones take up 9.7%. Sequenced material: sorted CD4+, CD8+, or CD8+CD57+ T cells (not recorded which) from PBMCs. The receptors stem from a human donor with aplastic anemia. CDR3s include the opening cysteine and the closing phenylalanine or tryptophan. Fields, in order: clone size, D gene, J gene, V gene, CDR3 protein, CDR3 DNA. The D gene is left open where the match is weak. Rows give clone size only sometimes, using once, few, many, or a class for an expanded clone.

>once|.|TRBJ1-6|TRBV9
CASSPKRGGPLHF
TGTGCCAGCAGCCCGAAGAGGGGCGGTCCCCTCCACTTT
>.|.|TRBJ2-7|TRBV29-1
CSAAWGQSEQYF
TGCAGCGCCGCCTGGGGGCAGAGTGAGCAGTACTTC
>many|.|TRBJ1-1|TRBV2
CASTPRLGAGTEAFF
TGTGCCAGCACCCCGAGGCTGGGGGCCGGGACTGAAGCTTTCTTT
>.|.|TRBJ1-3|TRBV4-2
CASSQVTMNGSTIYF
TGTGCCAGCAGCCAAGTAACTATGAATGGAAGCACCATATATTTT
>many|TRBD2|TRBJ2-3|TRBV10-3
CAITSGSTDTQYF
TGTGCCATCACTAGCGGGAGCACAGATACGCAGTATTTT
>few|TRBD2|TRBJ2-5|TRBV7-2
CASSWTSGDQETQYF
TGTGCCAGCAGCTGGACTAGCGGGGACCAAGAGACCCAGTACTTC
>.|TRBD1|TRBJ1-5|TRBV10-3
CAIREQGAGQPQHF
TGTGCCATCAGGGAACAGGGGGCCGGTCAGCCCCAGCATTTT
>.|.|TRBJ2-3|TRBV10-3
CAISLVSGERGTDTQYF
TGTGCCATCAGCCTTGTCAGTGGTGAAAGGGGCACAGATACGCAGTATTTT
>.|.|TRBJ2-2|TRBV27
CASSLSGDTGELFF
TGTGCCAGCAGTTTATCGGGGGATACCGGGGAGCTGTTTTTT
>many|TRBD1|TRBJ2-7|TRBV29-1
CSTSGTGSYEQYF
TGCAGCACGTCCGGGACAGGGTCCTACGAGCAGTACTTC
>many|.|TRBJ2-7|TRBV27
CASSPGDSTYEQYF
TGTGCCAGCAGTCCGGGGGACTCAACCTACGAGCAGTACTTC
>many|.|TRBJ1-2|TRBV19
CASSTRHSDNWDGYTF
TGTGCCAGTAGTACAAGACACTCGGACAATTGGGATGGCTACACCTTC
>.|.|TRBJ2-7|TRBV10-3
CAISARDYSYEQYF
TGTGCCATCAGTGCGCGTGACTACTCCTACGAGCAGTACTTC
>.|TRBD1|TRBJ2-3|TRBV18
CASSPLQGADTQYF
TGTGCCAGCTCACCTCTTCAGGGGGCAGATACGCAGTATTTT
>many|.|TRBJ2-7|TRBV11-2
CASSRSRSYEQYF
TGTGCCAGCAGCCGATCTAGGTCCTACGAGCAGTACTTC